This passage covers 8 T cell receptor beta chains from one sample sequenced in a study of CD8 T cells in Susac syndrome. An amount of RNA that ranged from roughly 0.45 to 1 ug was reverse transcribed with random hexamers. TCRdb redid the calling of the immunoSEQ multiplex PCR reads with MiXCR, one entry per CDR3 protein. The sample includes around 170,000 distinct CDR3 sequences, 90% to 96% seen only once; the top ten take around 0.096%. Specimen: CD4+ T cells from PBMCs. The receptors were sampled from a human donor with Susac syndrome.

The rearrangement uses TRBV7-3 and TRBJ1-2; no firm D call. V was shortened by 6 bases and J by 4 bases, with 12 bases between the two germline ends. The CDR3 sequence is 13 residues long. The germline V gene has CDR1 SGHTA and CDR2 FQGTGA. The CDR3 DNA follows: TGTGCCAGCAGGGCCGGCGGGAGCTATGGCTACACCTTC. Translation gives CASRAGGSYGYTF. Full variable domain (remainder filled in from reference TRBV7-3 and TRBJ1-2): GAGVSQTPSNKVTEKGKYVELRCDPISGHTALYWYRQSLGQGPEFLIYFQGTGAADDSGLPNDRFFAVRPEGSVSTLKIQRTERGDSAVYLCASRAGGSYGYTFGSGTRLTVV.

The chain joins TRBV30 to TRBJ2-7; D is uncertain. The CDR3 loop spans 13 amino acids. In germline, CDR1 is GTSNPN, CDR2 SVGIG (reference sequence). With 3 bases removed from V and 0 bases from J, the gap between germline ends came to 9 bases. CDR3 nucleotides: TGTGCCTGGAGCATCGCGGTCTCCTACGAGCAGTACTTC. This codes for CAWSIAVSYEQYF.

This chain joins TRBV9 and TRBJ2-7, with 9 bases matching TRBD2. The CDR3 length is 17 residues. J was trimmed by 0 bases and V by 0 bases; bases with no gene match: 7. The germline gives CDR1 SGDLS, CDR2 YYNGEE. Written as DNA, the CDR3 is TGTGCCAGCAGCGTAGCCATAGCGGGGGCCATCTCCTACGAGCAGTACTTC. Its translation is CASSVAIAGAISYEQYF. The full variable domain, completed using reference TRBV9 and TRBJ2-7, is DSGVTQTPKHLITATGQRVTLRCSPRSGDLSVYWYQQSLDQGLQFLIQYYNGEERAKGNILERFSAQQFPDLHSELNLSSLELGDSALYFCASSVAIAGAISYEQYFGPGTRLTVT.

The chain uses TRBV25-1 and TRBJ2-1; unclear D gene. The CDR3 covers 14 residues. CDR1 is MGHDK and CDR2 is SYGVNS in the germline V gene. The V end was cut by 2 bases, the J end by 7 bases, with 12 bases between. The CDR3 spells CASSEAPPRNEQFF. DNA for the CDR3: TGTGCCAGCAGTGAAGCTCCCCCCAGAAATGAGCAGTTCTTC.

V gene TRBV2 combines with J gene TRBJ1-1, with D perhaps matching TRBD1 (5 bases). CDR3 size: 14 residues. V lost 5 bases to trimming and J lost 5 bases, with 15 bases between them. Germline V gene lookup returns CDR1 SNHLY and CDR2 FYNNEI. The CDR3 loop reads CASSKARVGTEAFF. The DNA for the CDR3 is TGTGCCAGCAGTAAGGCCAGGGTAGGAACTGAAGCTTTCTTT.

This chain uses TRBV29-1 with TRBJ2-1; D is ambiguous. The germline gives CDR1 SQVTM, CDR2 ANQGSEA. The length of the CDR3 is 14 residues. V was cut by 7 bases and J by 2 bases, with 15 bases left in between. This chain's CDR3 is CSALNEVPYNEQFF. The DNA for the CDR3 is TGCAGCGCCCTGAATGAGGTCCCCTACAATGAGCAGTTCTTC.

Worth noting for this clonotype: An end of the junction does not agree with germline; a read error may underlie this. This chain uses TRBV19 with TRBJ2-4; TRBD2 matches 10 bases. The CDR3 covers 13 residues. Looked up from germline, CDR1 is LNHDA and CDR2 is SQIVND (reference sequence). The DNA of the CDR3 is TGTGCCAGTAGTATACAGGCTAGCGGGGGTAGAAACTTC. Protein sequence: CASSIQASGGRNF.

The chain joins TRBV20-1 to TRBJ1-3; D possibly corresponds to TRBD1 (5 bases). The germline V gene encodes CDR1 DFQATT and CDR2 SNEGSKA (reference sequence). The CDR3 contains 15 residues. V lost 4 bases and J 4 bases, leaving 17 bases between the germline ends. In DNA, the CDR3 is TGCAGTGCTACGAACATAGGGCCAGGGGGAAACACCATATATTTT. It yields the protein CSATNIGPGGNTIYF.